This T cell receptor beta chain was sequenced for a study of cytomegalovirus exposure and HLA in healthy donors. Across the study: The roughly 130 validation repertoires used the same platform as the 666 first-cohort repertoires, a later analysis reported. General study results and limits: Published work reported that the classifier diagnosed cytomegalovirus status with high specificity and sensitivity. In vitro testing confirmed three CMV-associated chains as specific for CMV antigens.

The CDR3 is made up of 14 amino acids. The V gene end was trimmed by 2 bases and the J gene end by 4 bases; junction bases not matched to a gene: 1. CDR1 and CDR2 (germline): MNHEY, SVGAGI. The table came from immunoSEQ multiplex PCR; TCRdb's copy has only in-frame clones and leaves some out. The table includes some 290,000 clones, approximately 88% detected once. Comments on this clone: Its target is unknown.

The source is a man aged 25 to 45 in good health and CMV-seronegative. The V gene is TRBV6-5, the J gene TRBJ1-1; 10 bases line up with TRBD1. Sequencing was performed on PBMCs. The CDR3 sequence is CASSYGTGATEAFF. CDR3 nucleotide sequence: TGTGCCAGCAGTTACGGGACAGGGGCCACTGAAGCTTTCTTT.